The 21 T cell receptor beta chains reported below all come from one sample, sequenced in a study of PD-L1 blockade in urothelial cancer. Sequencing was performed with immunoSEQ multiplex PCR; in TCRdb, only in-frame clones are kept and a portion is missing. This table has about 100,000 clones, about 85% appearing once. The sample was PBMCs, taken around atezolizumab (anti-PD-L1) treatment. These receptors all stem from a man aged 50-59 years with urothelial cancer.

The CDR3 sequence is CASSPGGIGNEQYF. The CDR3 nucleotides read TGTGCCAGCAGTCCGGGTGGGATCGGGAACGAGCAGTACTTC. The chain carries TRBV28 and TRBJ2-7; the D gene is possibly TRBD2 (5 bases). Germline V gene data show CDR1 as MDHEN and CDR2 as SYDVKM. V lost 5 bases, J lost 5 bases, and 16 bases lay in between. The CDR3 length is 14 residues.

The chain employs TRBV2 and TRBJ1-2; tentative D call: TRBD1 (6 bases). Per the germline V gene, CDR1 is SNHLY and CDR2 is FYNNEI. This CDR3 region has 13 residues. The V and J ends lost 6 bases and 8 bases respectively, with 16 bases between them. The CDR3 sequence: CASRETGVWGYTF. In DNA, the CDR3 is TGTGCCAGCAGAGAGACAGGCGTATGGGGCTACACCTTC.

This clone came up once. This sequence joins TRBV18 and TRBJ2-7, with D possibly matching TRBD1 (5 bases). This CDR3 is 14 amino acids long. V was cut by 3 bases and J by 4 bases, with 13 bases left in between. Germline values: CDR1 KGHSH, CDR2 LQKENI. The CDR3 DNA is TGTGCCAGCTCACCGGGGCTACCTGAGTACGAGCAGTACTTC. This gives the protein CASSPGLPEYEQYF. The whole variable domain, remainder taken from reference TRBV18 and TRBJ2-7, is NAGVMQNPRHLVRRRGQEARLRCSPMKGHSHVYWYRQLPEEGLKFMVYLQKENIIDESGMPKERFSAEFPKEGPSILRIQQVVRGDSAAYFCASSPGLPEYEQYFGPGTRLTVT.

This clone was picked up one time. The chain uses TRBV7-9 and TRBJ1-6; D call uncertain. Trimming left V 1 base short and J 9 bases short, with 13 bases between. Germline V gene lookup returns CDR1 SEHNR and CDR2 FQNEAQ (reference sequence). There are 15 residues in the CDR3. The CDR3 is CASSLEEAGISPLHF. CDR3 in DNA: TGTGCCAGCAGCTTAGAAGAGGCCGGAATTTCACCCCTCCACTTT.

The J gene is TRBJ2-3, the V gene TRBV5-1; no clear D gene. CDR1 SGHRS and CDR2 YFSETQ come from the germline V gene. V gave up 7 bases and J gave up 2 bases, with 8 bases separating them. CDR3 size: 12 residues. This CDR3 reads CASRVHTDTQYF. CDR3 nucleotides: TGCGCCAGCCGCGTTCACACAGATACGCAGTATTTT. The whole variable domain, remainder taken from reference TRBV5-1 and TRBJ2-3, is KAGVTQTPRYLIKTRGQQVTLSCSPISGHRSVSWYQQTPGQGLQFLFEYFSETQRNKGNFPGRFSGRQFSNSRSEMNVSTLELGDSALYLCASRVHTDTQYFGPGTRLTVL.

The CDR3 nucleotides read TGTGCCAGCAGAAGGACAGGGTCGGATGAAGCTTTCTTT. Its translation is CASRRTGSDEAFF. The V gene is TRBV2, the J gene TRBJ1-1; 8 nucleotides agree with TRBD1. The CDR3 extends over 13 amino acids. The germline CDR1 and CDR2 sequences are SNHLY and FYNNEI. Trimming cost V 6 bases and J 7 bases; bases outside gene matches: 7.

The chain couples TRBV5-6 to TRBJ2-3; 10 nucleotides line up with TRBD1. After removal of 6 bases from V and 4 bases from J, the junction contained 5 bases not matched to a gene. Germline-derived CDR1 and CDR2 are SGHDT and YYEEEE. The CDR3 extends over 14 amino acids. The CDR3 DNA reads as TGTGCCAGCAACGGACAGGGGGGTGCAGATACGCAGTATTTT. It codes for CASNGQGGADTQYF.

This sequence joins TRBV11-2 and TRBJ2-7; 8 bases agree with TRBD2. V lost 0 bases to trimming and J lost 4 bases; unmatched junction nucleotides: 5. Per the germline V gene, CDR1 is SGHAT and CDR2 is FQNNGV. The CDR3 extends over 15 amino acids. The CDR3 DNA reads TGTGCCAGCAGCTTAGATCTAGGCGGGAGGTACGAGCAGTACTTC. Translated, it gives CASSLDLGGRYEQYF.

The chain links TRBV7-2 to TRBJ1-6; D remains unclear. Between the trimmed V and J ends, which lost 2 bases and 3 bases, there was a span of 14 bases. This CDR3 has 17 residues. In germline, CDR1 is SGHTA, CDR2 FQGNSA. CDR3 DNA: TGTGCCAGCAGCTTACTGTGGCCAGGCTTCTATAATTCACCCCTCCACTTT. Translating gives CASSLLWPGFYNSPLHF.

The rearrangement joins TRBV28 to TRBJ1-4; maybe TRBD1 (6 bases). V gave up 3 bases and J gave up 10 bases, with 15 bases separating them. The CDR3 consists of 14 residues. Germline CDR1 is MDHEN and CDR2 is SYDVKM. The CDR3 coding sequence is TGTGCCAGCAGTTTGCCAGGGGTTAGGGGAAAACTGTTTTTT. Protein sequence: CASSLPGVRGKLFF.

The rearrangement uses TRBV7-9 and TRBJ2-5; TRBD2 agrees at 10 bases. The CDR3 covers 14 residues. With 5 bases clipped from V and 1 base from J, the junction kept 1 base outside the gene matches. CDR1 SEHNR and CDR2 FQNEAQ come from the germline V gene (reference sequence). The CDR3 loop is CASSASGSQETQYF. CDR3 bases: TGTGCCAGCAGCGCTAGCGGGAGCCAAGAGACCCAGTACTTC.

The chain carries TRBV10-3 and TRBJ1-1; TRBD1 is a possible D gene (5 bases). The CDR3 is 16 amino acids. V was pared by 2 bases and J by 6 bases, with 19 bases between. Germline V lookup: CDR1 ENHRY, CDR2 SYGVKD. CDR3 in DNA: TGTGCCATCAGTGAGCGAGCCATGAAGGGGTCTGCTGAAGCTTTCTTT. It translates to CAISERAMKGSAEAFF.

The chain joins TRBV5-1 to TRBJ1-4, with D possibly matching TRBD1 (5 bases). Deletions cut 6 bases from V and 8 bases from J, with 17 bases between. Germline CDR1 is SGHRS and CDR2 is YFSETQ. CDR3 length equals 14 residues. The chain's CDR3 is CASTSDTQREKLFF. In nucleotides, the CDR3 is TGCGCCAGCACCTCGGACACCCAAAGGGAAAAACTGTTTTTT.

This clone occurred a few times. V usage is TRBV5-4 and J usage is TRBJ2-2, with 7 bases fitting TRBD2. Looked up from germline, CDR1 is SGHNT and CDR2 is YYREEE (reference sequence). Trimming at V came to 3 bases and at J to 8 bases, leaving 4 bases not matched to a gene. The CDR3 contains 13 residues. In DNA form, the CDR3 reads TGTGCCAGCAGCTCAGCGGGGTGGGGGGAGCTGTTTTTT. Amino acids: CASSSAGWGELFF.

The V call is TRBV30, the J call TRBJ1-5, with 8 bases lining up with TRBD1. V was clipped by 5 bases and J by 3 bases; unmatched bases: 3. The CDR3 totals 13 residues. The germline V gene encodes CDR1 GTSNPN and CDR2 SVGIG (reference sequence). DNA of the CDR3: TGTGCCTGGGGACAGGGCATCAATCAGCCCCAGCATTTT. Protein sequence: CAWGQGINQPQHF.

This clone has only one observation. The sample contains more than one DNA sequence encoding this CDR3. The J gene is TRBJ2-1, the V gene TRBV21-1; TRBD1 was called by the table and not checked on the DNA. TRBV21-1 is listed as a pseudogene. The CDR3 is 16 residues long. For the CDR3, the DNA is TGTGCCAGCAGTCGGCCGGGACACCACTCCTACAATGAGCAGTTCTTC. This gives the protein CASSRPGHHSYNEQFF.

Details on this clone: The germline gene is not matched at one end of the junction; a read error may be the cause. V and J are TRBV29-1 and TRBJ1-4; 10 bases are shared with TRBD1. Germline assignment: CDR1 SQVTM and CDR2 ANQGSEA. CDR3 length: 14 residues. This chain's CDR3 is CSVEGTGAGEKLFF. In DNA, the CDR3 is TGCAGCGTGGAAGGGACAGGGGCAGGGGAAAAACTGTTTTTT.

This chain connects TRBV28 to TRBJ1-3; the D is unclear. Germline CDR1 and CDR2: MDHEN and SYDVKM. The CDR3 is made up of 16 amino acids. Trimming pared 8 bases from V and 2 bases from J, leaving 19 bases between. The CDR3 loop is CASRPGGQAAGNTIYF. DNA of the CDR3: TGTGCCAGCCGCCCCGGAGGGCAGGCCGCTGGAAACACCATATATTTT. Based on the CDR3 plus reference TRBV28 and TRBJ1-3, the full variable domain is DVKVTQSSRYLVKRTGEKVFLECVQDMDHENMFWYRQDPGLGLRLIYFSYDVKMKEKGDIPEGYSVSREKKERFSLILESASTNQTSMYLCASRPGGQAAGNTIYFGEGSWLTVV.

The count of this clone is one. The chain employs TRBV30 and TRBJ2-3, with D possibly being TRBD1 (5 bases). Germline V gene sequence: CDR1 GTSNPN, CDR2 SVGIG (reference sequence). The V gene lost 2 bases and the J gene lost 9 bases, with 12 bases spanning the gap. The CDR3 extends over 12 amino acids. As DNA, the CDR3 is TGTGCCTGGAGTATACAGGCTGGCACGCAGTATTTT. Protein product: CAWSIQAGTQYF.

This chain joins TRBV7-3 and TRBJ2-3, with TRBD2 matching over 11 bases. The CDR3 has 15 amino acids. In germline, CDR1 is SGHTA, CDR2 FQGTGA. V was pared by 5 bases and J by 6 bases, with 7 bases of the junction left unmatched. The CDR3 spells CASSSLAGGPDTQYF. CDR3 DNA: TGTGCCAGCAGCAGCTTAGCGGGAGGGCCGGATACGCAGTATTTT.

The chain is built from TRBV4-1 and TRBJ1-5; TRBD1 matches 7 bases. Trimming cost V 11 bases and J 2 bases; bases outside gene matches: 18. This CDR3 comprises 17 residues. Germline V CDR1 and CDR2: MGHRA, YSYEKL. This CDR3 is CASLDRAYHYGNQPQHF. CDR3 DNA sequence: TGCGCCTCCCTAGACAGGGCCTATCACTATGGCAATCAGCCCCAGCATTTT.